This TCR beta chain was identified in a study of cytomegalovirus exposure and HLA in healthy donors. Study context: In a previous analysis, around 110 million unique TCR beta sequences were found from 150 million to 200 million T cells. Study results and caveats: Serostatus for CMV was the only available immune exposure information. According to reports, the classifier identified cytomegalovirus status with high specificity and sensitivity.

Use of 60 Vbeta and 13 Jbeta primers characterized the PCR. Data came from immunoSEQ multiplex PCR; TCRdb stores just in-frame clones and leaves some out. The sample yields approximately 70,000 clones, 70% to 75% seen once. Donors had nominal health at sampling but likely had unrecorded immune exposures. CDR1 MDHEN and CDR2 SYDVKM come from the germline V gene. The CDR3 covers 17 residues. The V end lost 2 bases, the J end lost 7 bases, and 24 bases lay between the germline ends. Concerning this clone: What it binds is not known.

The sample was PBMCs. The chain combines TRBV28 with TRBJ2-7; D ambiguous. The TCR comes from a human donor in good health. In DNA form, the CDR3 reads TGTGCCAGCAGTTTACCCCCCTCCATACCAGGTTCAAGGGAGCAGTACTTC. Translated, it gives CASSLPPSIPGSREQYF.